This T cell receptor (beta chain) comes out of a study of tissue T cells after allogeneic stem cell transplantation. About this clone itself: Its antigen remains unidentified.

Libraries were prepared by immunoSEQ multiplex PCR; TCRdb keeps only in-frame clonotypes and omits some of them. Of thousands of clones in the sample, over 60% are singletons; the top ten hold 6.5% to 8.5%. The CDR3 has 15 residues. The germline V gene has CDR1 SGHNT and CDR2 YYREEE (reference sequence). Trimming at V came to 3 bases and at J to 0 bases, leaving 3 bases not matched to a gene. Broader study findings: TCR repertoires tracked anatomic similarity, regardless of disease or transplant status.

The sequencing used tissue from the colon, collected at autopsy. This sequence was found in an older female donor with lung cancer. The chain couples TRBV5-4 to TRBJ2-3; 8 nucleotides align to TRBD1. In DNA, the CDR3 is TGTGCCAGCAGCTGGCGGACAGGGAGCACAGATACGCAGTATTTT. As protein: CASSWRTGSTDTQYF.